This paragraph reports one T cell receptor beta chain. Its antigen is not identified. The data originate from a study of cytomegalovirus exposure and HLA in healthy donors. General observations from the study: On later analysis, the bulk of CMV-associated TCR beta chains appeared to be HLA-restricted. Some TCR beta chains (approximately 180 of them) were listed as cytomegalovirus-associated. Differences between HLA loci emerged in a later analysis of TCR association rates, with DRB1 most and HLA-C fewest.

Germline lookup yields CDR1 SGHNT and CDR2 YENEEA. With 5 bases removed from V and 7 bases from J, the gap between germline ends came to 12 bases. This CDR3 is 13 amino acids long. Use of 60 Vbeta and 13 Jbeta primers characterized the PCR. Data came from immunoSEQ multiplex PCR; TCRdb stores just in-frame clones and leaves some out. Of about 160,000 clones in the sample, 80% were seen once. The sample taken for sequencing was PBMCs. The chain is built from TRBV11-3 and TRBJ2-1, with D possibly matching TRBD1 (6 bases). The sequence came from a woman in her fifties or sixties in good health and CMV-seropositive. CDR3 nucleotide sequence: TGTGCCAGCAGCAAAACAGGGTCAAATGAGCAGTTCTTC. This gives the protein CASSKTGSNEQFF.